This TCR beta chain emerged from a study of blood T cell repertoires in COVID-19. Trimming took 2 bases from V and 3 from J, leaving 10 bases between them. CDR1 is LGHDT, CDR2 YNNKEL, per germline (reference sequence). The CDR3 length is 14 residues. Only in-frame clones appear in the TCRdb table, and some are missing; sequencing was by immunoSEQ multiplex PCR. The sample carries over 350,000 clones, 90% to 95% recorded once. The material sequenced was PBMCs or T cells enriched from blood (not recorded which). The sequence was collected from a middle-aged woman who had been exposed to COVID-19. This chain links TRBV3-1 (or the pseudogene TRBV3-2) with TRBJ1-2, with unresolved D. DNA of the CDR3: TGTGCCAGCAGCCAACAGGCGACCGACTATGGCTACACCTTC. It codes for CASSQQATDYGYTF.